Only a few counts were recorded for the clone carrying this TCR beta chain. Germline V gene sequence: CDR1 SGHRS, CDR2 YFSETQ. This CDR3 contains 13 residues. V was pared by 1 base and J by 1 base, with 6 bases between. The data stem from a study of T-cell reconstitution after alpha-beta-depleted transplantation in children. Researchers prepared the TCRbeta library using unique molecular identifiers, the study reports. A single record per CDR3 protein comes from TCRdb applying MiXCR to the PCR reads. The sample carries roughly 400,000 distinct CDR3 sequences, 20% recorded once. This chain uses TRBV5-1 with TRBJ2-7, with D unclear. The TCR sequence derives from a human donor who donated a stem cell graft to a child with acute myeloid leukemia. This sample comprised PBMCs from the stem cell graft donor, obtained from the stem cell graft. The CDR3 region has the DNA TGCGCCAGCAGCTTGTGGGTTTCCTACGAGCAGTACTTC. It encodes CASSLWVSYEQYF.